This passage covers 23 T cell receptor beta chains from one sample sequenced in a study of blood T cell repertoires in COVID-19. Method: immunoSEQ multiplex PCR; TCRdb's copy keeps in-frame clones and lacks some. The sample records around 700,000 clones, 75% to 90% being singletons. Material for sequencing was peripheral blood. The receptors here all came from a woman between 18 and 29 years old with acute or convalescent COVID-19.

The CDR3 spells CATRSTPGQENTGELFF. The CDR3 region has the DNA TGTGCCACCCGTAGTACACCGGGACAGGAAAACACCGGGGAGCTGTTTTTT. This chain joins TRBV24-1 and TRBJ2-2; 8 nucleotides agree with TRBD1. Trimming took 9 bases from V and 2 from J; bases not matched to a gene: 13. This CDR3 spans 17 amino acids. Germline CDR1 is KGHDR and CDR2 is SFDVKD.

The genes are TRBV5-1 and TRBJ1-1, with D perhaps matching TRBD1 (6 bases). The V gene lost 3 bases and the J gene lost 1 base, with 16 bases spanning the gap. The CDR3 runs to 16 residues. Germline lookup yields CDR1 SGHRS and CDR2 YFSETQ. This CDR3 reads CASSSGQTKKNTEAFF. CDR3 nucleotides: TGCGCCAGCAGCTCCGGACAGACGAAGAAGAACACTGAAGCTTTCTTT.

The CDR3 here is CASSEARVTGGPRETQYF. CDR3 DNA sequence: TGTGCCAGCAGTGAAGCGCGGGTGACGGGGGGGCCCCGGGAGACCCAGTACTTC. This chain links TRBV2 with TRBJ2-5, with 8 bases aligning to TRBD2. The CDR3 runs 18 residues. Trimming cost V 0 bases and J 5 bases; bases outside gene matches: 14. Per germline, CDR1 SNHLY and CDR2 FYNNEI.

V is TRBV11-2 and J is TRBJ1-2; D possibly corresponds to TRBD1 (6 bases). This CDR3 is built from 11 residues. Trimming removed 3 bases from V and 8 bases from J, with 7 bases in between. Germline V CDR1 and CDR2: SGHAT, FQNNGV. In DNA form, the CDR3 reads TGTGCCAGCAGCTTCAGGGGCGGCTACACCTTC. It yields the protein CASSFRGGYTF.

The DNA for the CDR3 is TGTGCCAGCAGCTTATTGGGCAGCTATGGCTACACCTTC. As protein: CASSLLGSYGYTF. This chain joins TRBV7-2 and TRBJ1-2; no definite D call. In germline, CDR1 is SGHTA, CDR2 FQGNSA. Between the trimmed V and J ends, which lost 2 bases and 4 bases, there was a span of 8 bases. This CDR3 is 13 amino acids long. The complete variable domain, with remaining parts taken from reference TRBV7-2 and TRBJ1-2, reads GAGVSQSPSNKVTEKGKDVELRCDPISGHTALYWYRQSLGQGLEFLIYFQGNSAPDKSGLPSDRFSAERTGGSVSTLTIQRTQQEDSAVYLCASSLLGSYGYTFGSGTRLTVV.

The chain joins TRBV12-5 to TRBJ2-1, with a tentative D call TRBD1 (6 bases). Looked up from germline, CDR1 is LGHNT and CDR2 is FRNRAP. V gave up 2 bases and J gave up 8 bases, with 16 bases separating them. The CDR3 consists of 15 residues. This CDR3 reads CASGLISGTRDEQFF. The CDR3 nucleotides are TGTGCTAGTGGTTTGATCTCCGGGACAAGGGATGAGCAGTTCTTC.

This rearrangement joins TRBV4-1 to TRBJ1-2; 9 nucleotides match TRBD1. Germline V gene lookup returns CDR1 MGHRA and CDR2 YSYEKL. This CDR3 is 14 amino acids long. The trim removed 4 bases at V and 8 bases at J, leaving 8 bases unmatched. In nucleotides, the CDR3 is TGCGCCAGCAGCCCGAAACAGGGGGCGCAGGGCTACACCTTC. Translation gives CASSPKQGAQGYTF.

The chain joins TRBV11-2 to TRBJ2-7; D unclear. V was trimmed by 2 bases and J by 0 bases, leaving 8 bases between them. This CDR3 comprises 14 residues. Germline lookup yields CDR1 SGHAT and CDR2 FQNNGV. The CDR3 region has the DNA TGTGCCAGCAGCTTAAGTCGGGTCTCCTACGAGCAGTACTTC. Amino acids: CASSLSRVSYEQYF.

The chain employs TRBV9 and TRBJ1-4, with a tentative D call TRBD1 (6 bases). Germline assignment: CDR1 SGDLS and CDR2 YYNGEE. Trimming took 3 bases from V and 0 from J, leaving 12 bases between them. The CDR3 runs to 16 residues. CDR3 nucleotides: TGTGCCAGCAGCGCACAGGGTTTTTCAACTAATGAAAAACTGTTTTTT. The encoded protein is CASSAQGFSTNEKLFF.

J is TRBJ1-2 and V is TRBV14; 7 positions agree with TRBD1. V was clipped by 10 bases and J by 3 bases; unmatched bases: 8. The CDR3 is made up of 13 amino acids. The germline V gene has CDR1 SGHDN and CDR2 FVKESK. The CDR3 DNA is TGTGCCACCAGAACCCAGGGGGACTATGGCTACACCTTC. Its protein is CATRTQGDYGYTF.

The CDR3 region is CAIRAPDRGEQYF. In DNA, the CDR3 is TGTGCCATCAGAGCCCCGGACAGGGGCGAGCAGTACTTC. This chain joins TRBV10-3 and TRBJ2-7; 9 bases agree with TRBD1. Losses at the gene ends were 6 bases for V and 6 bases for J; bases not matched to a gene: 6. The V gene's germline CDR1 is ENHRY and CDR2 SYGVKD. CDR3 length: 13 residues.

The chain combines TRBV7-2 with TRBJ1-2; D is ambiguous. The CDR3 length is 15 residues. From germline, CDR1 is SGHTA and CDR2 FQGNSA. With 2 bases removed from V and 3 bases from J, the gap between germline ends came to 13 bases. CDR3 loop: CASSLSGGEHYGYTF. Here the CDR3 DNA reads TGTGCCAGCAGCTTAAGCGGAGGTGAGCACTATGGCTACACCTTC.

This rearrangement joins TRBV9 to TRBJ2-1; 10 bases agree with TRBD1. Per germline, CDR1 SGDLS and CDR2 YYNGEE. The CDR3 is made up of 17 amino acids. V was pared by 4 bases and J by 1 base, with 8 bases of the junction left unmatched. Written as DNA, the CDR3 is TGTGCCAGCAGCCCCCGACAGGGGGCAATATCCTACAATGAGCAGTTCTTC. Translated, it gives CASSPRQGAISYNEQFF.

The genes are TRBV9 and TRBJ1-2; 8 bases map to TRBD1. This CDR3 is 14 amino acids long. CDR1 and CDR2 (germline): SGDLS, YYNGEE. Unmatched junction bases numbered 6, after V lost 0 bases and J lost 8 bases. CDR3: CASSVGQGAKGYTF. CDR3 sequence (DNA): TGTGCCAGCAGCGTAGGGCAGGGGGCAAAGGGCTACACCTTC.

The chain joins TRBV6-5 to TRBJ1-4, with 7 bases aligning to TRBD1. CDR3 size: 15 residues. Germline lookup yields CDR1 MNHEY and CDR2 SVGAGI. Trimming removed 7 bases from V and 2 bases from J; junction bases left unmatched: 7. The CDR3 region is CASNQGGRTNEKLFF. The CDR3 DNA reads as TGTGCCAGCAATCAGGGGGGAAGGACTAATGAAAAACTGTTTTTT.

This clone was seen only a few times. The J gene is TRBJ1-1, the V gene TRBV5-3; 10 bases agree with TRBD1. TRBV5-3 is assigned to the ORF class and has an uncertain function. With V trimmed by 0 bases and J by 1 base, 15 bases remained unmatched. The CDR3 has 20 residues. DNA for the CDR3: TGTGCCAGAAGCTTGGTAGTCCGGGACAGGGGAGAGACTGAGAACACTGAAGCTTTCTTT. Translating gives CARSLVVRDRGETENTEAFF.

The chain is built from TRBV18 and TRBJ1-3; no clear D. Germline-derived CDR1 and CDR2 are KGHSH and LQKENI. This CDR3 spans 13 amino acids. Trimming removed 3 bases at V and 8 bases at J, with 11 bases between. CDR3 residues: CASSPPRGDTIYF. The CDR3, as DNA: TGTGCCAGCTCACCTCCGCGCGGCGACACCATATATTTT.

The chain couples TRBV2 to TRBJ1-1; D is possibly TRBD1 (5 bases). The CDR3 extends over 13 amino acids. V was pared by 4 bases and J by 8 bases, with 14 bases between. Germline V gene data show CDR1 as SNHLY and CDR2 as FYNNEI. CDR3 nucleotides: TGTGCCAGCAGTGGGCAGGTTCGGGGGGAAGCTTTCTTT. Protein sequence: CASSGQVRGEAFF. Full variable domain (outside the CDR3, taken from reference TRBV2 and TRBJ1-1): EPEVTQTPSHQVTQMGQEVILRCVPISNHLYFYWYRQILGQKVEFLVSFYNNEISEKSEIFDDQFSVERPDGSNFTLKIRSTKLEDSAMYFCASSGQVRGEAFFGQGTRLTVV.

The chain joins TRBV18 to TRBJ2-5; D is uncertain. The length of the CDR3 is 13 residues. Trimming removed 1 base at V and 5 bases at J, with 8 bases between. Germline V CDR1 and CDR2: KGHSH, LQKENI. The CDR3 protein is CASSPRPTETQYF. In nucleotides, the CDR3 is TGTGCCAGCTCACCACGGCCCACGGAGACCCAGTACTTC.

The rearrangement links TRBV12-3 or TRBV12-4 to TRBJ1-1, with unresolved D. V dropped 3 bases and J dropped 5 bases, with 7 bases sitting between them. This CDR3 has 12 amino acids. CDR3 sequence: CASSFGRTEAFF. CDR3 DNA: TGTGCCAGCAGTTTTGGGAGGACTGAAGCTTTCTTT.

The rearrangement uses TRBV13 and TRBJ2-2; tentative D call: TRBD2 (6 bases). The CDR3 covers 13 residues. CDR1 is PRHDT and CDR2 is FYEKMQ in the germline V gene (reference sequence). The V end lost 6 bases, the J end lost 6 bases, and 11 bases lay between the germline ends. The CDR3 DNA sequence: TGTGCCAGCAGTACAACGGGGGCCGGGGAGCTGTTTTTT. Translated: CASSTTGAGELFF.

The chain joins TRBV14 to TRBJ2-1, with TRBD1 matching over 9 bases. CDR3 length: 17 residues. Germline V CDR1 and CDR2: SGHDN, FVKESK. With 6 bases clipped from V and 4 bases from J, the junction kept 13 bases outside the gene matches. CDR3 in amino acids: CASRLSPGTGRYNEQFF. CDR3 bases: TGTGCCAGCAGACTCTCCCCCGGGACAGGGAGATACAATGAGCAGTTCTTC.

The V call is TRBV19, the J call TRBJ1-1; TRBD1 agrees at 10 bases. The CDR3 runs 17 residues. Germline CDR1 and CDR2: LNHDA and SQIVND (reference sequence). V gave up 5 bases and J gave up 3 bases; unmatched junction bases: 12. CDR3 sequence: CASSRGRQGATDTEAFF. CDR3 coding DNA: TGTGCCAGTAGTCGGGGGCGACAGGGGGCTACGGACACTGAAGCTTTCTTT. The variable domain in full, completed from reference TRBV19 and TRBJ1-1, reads DGGITQSPKYLFRKEGQNVTLSCEQNLNHDAMYWYRQDPGQGLRLIYYSQIVNDFQKGDIAEGYSVSREKKESFPLTVTSAQKNPTAFYLCASSRGRQGATDTEAFFGQGTRLTVV.